This TCR beta chain was retrieved from a study of T cell repertoires in cytomegalovirus infection. Study context: Recently described HLA-C-restricted plus well-studied HLA-B-restricted CMV epitopes were used. Public TCR beta signatures provided an indication of both CMV infection and a matching HLA type. Findings and limits, study-wide: Based on cumulative public TCR beta family frequency, carriers of CMV plus the relevant HLA were identified. Clonotypes of TCR beta that were HLA-C-restricted and CMV-specific dominated the ex vivo response.

This clonotype was observed a few times. Antigen specificity is unknown. One entry per CDR3 protein, called by TCRdb with MiXCR from the reads. The sample holds 900,000 to 950,000 distinct CDR3 sequences, roughly 31% seen once. V lost 5 bases, J lost 4 bases, and 19 bases lay in between. Germline V gene lookup returns CDR1 SGHVS and CDR2 FNYEAQ. The CDR3 loop spans 16 amino acids. Sequencing was performed on cultured CD8+ T cells from PBMCs, taken from culture after CMV antigen stimulation. The chain uses TRBV7-6 and TRBJ2-3, with D tentatively TRBD1 (6 bases). The clonotype comes from a human donor in good health (CMV status not recorded). Some clones in this sample may be carry-over from other donors' samples. The CDR3 here is CASSALQAGVPDTQYF. CDR3 nucleotide sequence: TGTGCCAGCAGCGCACTTCAGGCAGGGGTCCCAGATACGCAGTATTTT.